A single sample is the source of the 22 T cell receptor beta chains below, sequenced in a study of cytomegalovirus exposure and HLA in healthy donors. The primer mix had 60 Vbeta and 13 Jbeta primers. Sequenced by immunoSEQ multiplex PCR; TCRdb stores in-frame clones only, minus some. The sample data list over 100,000 clones. Material for sequencing was PBMCs. All receptors come from a man aged 18-30 years in good health and CMV-seronegative.

CDR3 nucleotide sequence: TGTGCCACCAGCCCTCAGGGGGCCCATAATGAAAAACTGTTTTTT. Protein: CATSPQGAHNEKLFF. This chain links TRBV15 with TRBJ1-4; TRBD1 matches at 8 bases. Germline V gene data show CDR1 as LNHNV and CDR2 as YYDKDF (reference sequence). This CDR3 has 15 amino acids. V was clipped by 5 bases and J by 4 bases; unmatched bases: 6.

The rearrangement uses TRBV7-9 and TRBJ2-2; 7 nucleotides match TRBD2. Germline trimming cut 6 bases from V and 4 bases from J; bases unmatched to any gene: 11. The CDR3 runs 16 residues. Germline assignment: CDR1 SEHNR and CDR2 FQNEAQ (reference sequence). The DNA of the CDR3 is TGTGCCAGCAGATCCGGGGGGTCAGGGTCCACCGGGGAGCTGTTTTTT. Translation gives CASRSGGSGSTGELFF.

J is TRBJ1-4 and V is TRBV18; D perhaps matches TRBD1 (5 bases). The V gene's germline CDR1 is KGHSH and CDR2 LQKENI. With 2 bases removed from V and 8 bases from J, the gap between germline ends came to 15 bases. The CDR3 extends over 15 amino acids. The CDR3 nucleotides read TGTGCCAGCTCACCATCAGTCAACAGGAAAGAAAAACTGTTTTTT. This codes for CASSPSVNRKEKLFF.

Details on this clone: This same CDR3 is encoded by further DNA sequences in the sample. The J gene is TRBJ2-2, the V gene TRBV6-5, with 9 bases aligning to TRBD2. Germline V gene data show CDR1 as MNHEY and CDR2 as SVGAGI. V shed 5 bases and J 4 bases; nucleotides not matched to a gene: 2. The CDR3 extends over 14 amino acids. CDR3 residues: CASSAGGRTGELFF. In DNA, the CDR3 is TGTGCCAGCAGTGCGGGAGGGCGCACCGGGGAGCTGTTTTTT.

The genes are TRBV7-2 and TRBJ1-5, with D perhaps TRBD1 (5 bases). The CDR3 is 15 amino acids. Trimming stripped 5 bases from V and 1 base from J, with 12 bases between. The germline gives CDR1 SGHTA, CDR2 FQGNSA. The CDR3 spells CASSPRGGSNQPQHF. CDR3 coding DNA: TGTGCCAGCAGCCCGAGGGGAGGCAGCAATCAGCCCCAGCATTTT.

CDR3 nucleotides: TGTGCCATCAGTACACAGGGTCATGGTAGCTCCTACGAGCAGTACTTC. It specifies CAISTQGHGSSYEQYF. The chain uses TRBV10-3 and TRBJ2-7, with D possibly TRBD1 on 6 matching bases. The CDR3 contains 16 residues. The ends were cut back, 5 bases at V and 0 bases at J, with 17 bases in the middle. Germline values: CDR1 ENHRY, CDR2 SYGVKD.

V and J are TRBV19 and TRBJ2-7; D uncertain. The V end was cut by 5 bases, the J end by 2 bases, with 10 bases between. The CDR3 spans 13 residues. Germline V gene data show CDR1 as LNHDA and CDR2 as SQIVND (reference sequence). This chain's CDR3 is CASSSTAAYEQYF. CDR3 nucleotide sequence: TGTGCCAGTAGTTCGACTGCCGCCTACGAGCAGTACTTC.

The CDR3, as DNA: TGTGCCAGCAGTTTCCCCGGGGACAGGGCTGAAAAACTGTTTTTT. Its translation: CASSFPGDRAEKLFF. This sequence joins TRBV28 and TRBJ1-4, with 9 bases fitting TRBD1. Per germline, CDR1 MDHEN and CDR2 SYDVKM. The CDR3 loop spans 15 amino acids. With 3 bases clipped from V and 7 bases from J, the junction kept 6 bases outside the gene matches.

V is TRBV7-9 and J is TRBJ2-5; D is unclear. Germline V CDR1 and CDR2: SEHNR, FQNEAQ (reference sequence). Trimming shortened V by 5 bases and J by 5 bases, and 9 bases separated the two germline ends. The CDR3 has 12 amino acids. CDR3 region: CASSAYWETQYF. The CDR3 DNA follows: TGTGCCAGCAGCGCCTATTGGGAGACCCAGTACTTC. The whole variable domain, remainder taken from reference TRBV7-9 and TRBJ2-5, is DTGVSQNPRHKITKRGQNVTFRCDPISEHNRLYWYRQTLGQGPEFLTYFQNEAQLEKSRLLSDRFSAERPKGSFSTLEIQRTEQGDSAMYLCASSAYWETQYFGPGTRLLVL.

The chain is built from TRBV4-2 and TRBJ2-7; perhaps TRBD2 as D (6 bases). The CDR3 covers 17 residues. V shed 4 bases and J shed 2 bases, with 21 bases lying between them. Germline CDR1 LGHNA, CDR2 YNFKEQ. The CDR3 sequence is CASSPITGTPSPYEQYF. DNA for the CDR3: TGTGCCAGCAGCCCCATCACGGGGACTCCATCCCCCTACGAGCAGTACTTC.

This chain connects TRBV9 to TRBJ2-3; 10 positions match TRBD2. The CDR3 extends over 15 amino acids. The J segment lost 6 bases and the V segment lost 6 bases, leaving 10 bases of the junction unmatched. CDR1 is SGDLS, CDR2 YYNGEE, per germline. The CDR3 nucleotides read TGTGCCAGCACTTCAACCGGGACTAGCGCTGATACGCAGTATTTT. Its protein product is CASTSTGTSADTQYF.

The J gene is TRBJ2-3, the V gene TRBV18, with 10 bases aligning to TRBD1. The V segment lost 8 bases and the J segment 4 bases; nucleotides outside the gene matches: 3. Germline-derived CDR1 and CDR2 are KGHSH and LQKENI. The CDR3 is 13 amino acids. For the CDR3, the DNA is TGTGCCAGCGCGGGGACAGGGGCAGATACGCAGTATTTT. Encoded protein: CASAGTGADTQYF.

The V call is TRBV7-3, the J call TRBJ2-3; unclear D gene. Looked up from germline, CDR1 is SGHTA and CDR2 is FQGTGA. Trimming shortened V by 3 bases and J by 1 base, and 11 bases separated the two germline ends. The CDR3 extends over 15 amino acids. This CDR3 reads CASSLYGVGTDTQYF. The CDR3 DNA reads as TGTGCCAGCAGCTTGTACGGTGTGGGCACAGATACGCAGTATTTT.

The rearrangement links TRBV11-3 to TRBJ1-1, with 9 bases aligning to TRBD1. The V gene end was trimmed by 4 bases and the J gene end by 5 bases; junction bases not matched to a gene: 5. Germline CDR1 SGHNT, CDR2 YENEEA. This CDR3 has 14 residues. CDR3 in amino acids: CASSYTTGGTEAFF. The CDR3 DNA sequence: TGTGCCAGCAGCTACACGACAGGGGGTACTGAAGCTTTCTTT.

The chain carries TRBV28 and TRBJ2-7; 7 positions match TRBD2. The CDR3 consists of 15 residues. CDR1 is MDHEN, CDR2 SYDVKM, per germline. The J segment lost 4 bases and the V segment lost 5 bases, leaving 11 bases of the junction unmatched. The CDR3 DNA sequence: TGTGCCAGCAGTGCCTCGGCTAGCGGCTTTTACGAGCAGTACTTC. It translates to CASSASASGFYEQYF.

This chain's CDR3 is CASRFCSGCTDTQYF. The CDR3 nucleotides are TGTGCAAGTCGCTTTTGTAGCGGCTGCACAGATACGCAGTATTTT. The V gene is TRBV12-2, the J gene TRBJ2-3; TRBD2, the D gene given by the table, was not confirmed from the DNA. TRBV12-2 is tagged as a pseudogene. The CDR3 sequence is 15 residues long.

The V gene is TRBV15, the J gene TRBJ2-7, with 7 bases identical to TRBD2. The ends lost 4 bases at V and 2 bases at J; junction bases unmatched: 2. Germline CDR1 and CDR2: LNHNV and YYDKDF (reference sequence). The CDR3 covers 13 residues. In DNA, the CDR3 is TGTGCCACCAGCACCAGCGGGGCCTACGAGCAGTACTTC. Protein product: CATSTSGAYEQYF.

Notes on this clone: Other DNA sequences in this specimen translate into the identical CDR3. The rearrangement uses TRBV28 and TRBJ1-3, with a weak D call TRBD1 (5 bases). The CDR3 loop spans 13 amino acids. The germline CDR1 and CDR2 sequences are MDHEN and SYDVKM. The V end was cut by 5 bases, the J end by 0 bases, with 5 bases between. The CDR3 protein is CASSTGSGNTIYF. CDR3 bases: TGTGCCAGCAGTACAGGCTCTGGAAACACCATATATTTT.

The chain carries TRBV9 and TRBJ2-4; D is uncertain. Germline values: CDR1 SGDLS, CDR2 YYNGEE. The CDR3 has 15 residues. V lost 0 bases and J 6 bases, leaving 13 bases between the germline ends. CDR3 nucleotides: TGTGCCAGCAGCGTAGGATTGTCTAGTCTAAACATTCAGTACTTC. Its protein is CASSVGLSSLNIQYF.

The chain carries TRBV6-5 and TRBJ1-5, with D uncertain. Germline assignment: CDR1 MNHEY and CDR2 SVGAGI. V lost 6 bases to trimming and J lost 3 bases, with 9 bases between them. This CDR3 comprises 13 residues. The CDR3 spells CASSEQDNQPQHF. The CDR3, as DNA: TGTGCCAGCAGCGAGCAGGACAATCAGCCCCAGCATTTT.

V is TRBV5-1 and J is TRBJ2-1, with a possible D match to TRBD2 (6 bases). CDR3 length: 15 residues. Germline V gives CDR1 SGHRS, CDR2 YFSETQ. Deletions cut 3 bases from V and 0 bases from J, with 10 bases between. The CDR3 region has the DNA TGCGCCAGCAGCTGGGGGGAGAGCTCCTACAATGAGCAGTTCTTC. Protein sequence: CASSWGESSYNEQFF.

This chain uses TRBV28 with TRBJ1-4; tentative D call: TRBD1 (6 bases). CDR3 length equals 14 residues. CDR1 and CDR2 from the germline V gene are MDHEN and SYDVKM. V lost 6 bases to trimming and J lost 8 bases, with 16 bases between them. The CDR3 loop reads CASSLGGGPEKLFF. DNA for the CDR3: TGTGCCAGCAGCCTCGGGGGGGGGCCCGAAAAACTGTTTTTT.